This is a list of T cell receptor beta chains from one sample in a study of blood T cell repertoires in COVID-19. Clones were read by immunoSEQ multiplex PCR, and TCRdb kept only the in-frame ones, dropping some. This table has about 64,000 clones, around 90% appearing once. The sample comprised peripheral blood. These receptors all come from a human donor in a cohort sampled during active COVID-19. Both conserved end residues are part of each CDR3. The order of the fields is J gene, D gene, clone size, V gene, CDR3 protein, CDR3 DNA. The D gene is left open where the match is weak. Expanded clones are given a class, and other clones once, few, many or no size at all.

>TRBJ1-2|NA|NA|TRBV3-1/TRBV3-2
CASSQAQYGYTF
TGTGCCAGCAGCCAAGCACAGTATGGCTACACCTTC
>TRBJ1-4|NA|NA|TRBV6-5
CASRLSSQGPEKLFF
TGTGCCAGCAGACTTTCTAGCCAGGGGCCTGAAAAACTGTTTTTT
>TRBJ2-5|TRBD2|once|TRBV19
CASIDASGTQETQYF
TGTGCCAGTATAGATGCTAGCGGGACCCAAGAGACCCAGTACTTC
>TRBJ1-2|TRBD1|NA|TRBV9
CASSLDSTGVNGYTF
TGTGCCAGCAGCTTAGATTCTACAGGGGTGAATGGCTACACCTTC
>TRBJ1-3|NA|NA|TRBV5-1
CASRVSYPSGNTIYF
TGCGCCAGCAGGGTTAGTTACCCTTCTGGAAACACCATATATTTT
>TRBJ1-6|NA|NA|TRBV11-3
CASSLGAGSLHF
TGTGCCAGCAGCTTAGGGGCGGGGTCCCTCCACTTT
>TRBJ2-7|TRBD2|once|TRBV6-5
CASIPGRGTYEQYF
TGTGCCAGCATCCCGGGGAGGGGAACCTACGAGCAGTACTTC
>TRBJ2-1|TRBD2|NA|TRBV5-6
CASSLGLAGDYNEQFF
TGTGCCAGCAGCCTCGGACTAGCGGGAGACTACAATGAGCAGTTCTTC
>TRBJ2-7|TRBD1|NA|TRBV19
CASSPSRGLYEQYF
TGTGCCAGTAGTCCCTCAAGGGGGCTTTACGAGCAGTACTTC
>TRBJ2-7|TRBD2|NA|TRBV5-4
CASSLGGGGRALGEQYF
TGTGCCAGCAGCTTGGGGGGGGGCGGGAGGGCTCTGGGCGAGCAGTACTTC
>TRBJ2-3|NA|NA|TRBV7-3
CASSLSRDTDTQYF
TGTGCCAGCAGCTTGTCTAGAGACACAGATACGCAGTATTTT
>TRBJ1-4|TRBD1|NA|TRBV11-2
CASSLDRGTNEKLFF
TGTGCCAGCAGCCTGGACAGGGGAACTAATGAAAAACTGTTTTTT
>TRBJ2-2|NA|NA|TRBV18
CASSPRRQPGELFF
TGTGCCAGCTCACCTAGGAGGCAGCCCGGGGAGCTGTTTTTT
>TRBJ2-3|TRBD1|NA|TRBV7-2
CASSFRTGLTDTQYF
TGTGCCAGCAGCTTCCGGACAGGGTTGACAGATACGCAGTATTTT
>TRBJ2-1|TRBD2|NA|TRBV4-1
CASSQRLRLAAGYNEQFF
TGCGCCAGCAGCCAAAGACTACGACTAGCAGCGGGATACAATGAGCAGTTCTTC
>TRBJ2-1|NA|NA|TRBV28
CASSPRAGNNEQFF
TGTGCCAGCAGTCCGCGGGCGGGAAACAATGAGCAGTTCTTC
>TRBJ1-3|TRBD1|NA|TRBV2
CASSEGTGNSGNTIYF
TGTGCCAGCAGTGAAGGGACAGGGAACTCTGGAAACACCATATATTTT
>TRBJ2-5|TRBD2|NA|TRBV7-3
CASSLTGTGGQETQYF
TGTGCCAGCAGCTTAACGGGGACGGGGGGCCAAGAGACCCAGTACTTC
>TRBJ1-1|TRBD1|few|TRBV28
CASSLYPGTGTEAFF
TGTGCCAGCAGTTTATACCCCGGGACAGGGACTGAAGCTTTCTTT
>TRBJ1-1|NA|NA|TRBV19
CASSMIGGGEAFF
TGTGCCAGTAGTATGATAGGGGGGGGTGAAGCTTTCTTT
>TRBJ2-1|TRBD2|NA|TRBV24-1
CATSESKGTSGLYNEQFF
TGTGCCACCAGTGAATCCAAGGGGACTAGCGGACTTTACAATGAGCAGTTCTTC
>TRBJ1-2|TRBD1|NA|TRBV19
CASSKKDRGTGGYTF
TGTGCCAGTAGTAAAAAAGACAGGGGAACTGGCGGCTACACCTTC
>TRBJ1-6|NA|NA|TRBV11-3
CASSFEKSSYNSPLHF
TGTGCCAGCAGCTTTGAGAAGAGCTCCTATAATTCACCCCTCCACTTT
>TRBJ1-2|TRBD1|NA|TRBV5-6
CASSLQGAGGYTF
TGTGCCAGCAGCTTACAGGGGGCGGGAGGCTACACCTTC
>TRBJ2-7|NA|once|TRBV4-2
CASSPRSSYEQYF
TGTGCCAGCAGCCCCCGGAGCTCCTACGAGCAGTACTTC
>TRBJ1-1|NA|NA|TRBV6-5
CASIEAMNTEAFF
TGTGCCAGCATAGAGGCGATGAACACTGAAGCTTTCTTT
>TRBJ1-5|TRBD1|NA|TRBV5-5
CASSLVPAGQGGRGNQPQHF
TGTGCCAGCAGCTTGGTTCCCGCTGGACAGGGGGGACGGGGCAATCAGCCCCAGCATTTT
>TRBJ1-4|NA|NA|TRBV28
CASSLPTGLNEKLFF
TGTGCCAGCAGTCTTCCGACAGGCTTAAATGAAAAACTGTTTTTT
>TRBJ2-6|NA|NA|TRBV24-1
CATMATGRGSGANVLTF
TGTGCCACCATGGCGACAGGTCGGGGATCTGGGGCCAACGTCCTGACTTTC
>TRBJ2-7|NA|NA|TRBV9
CASTASRPYEQYF
TGTGCCAGCACCGCGAGTCGTCCCTACGAGCAGTACTTC
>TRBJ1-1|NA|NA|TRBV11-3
CASSFPSPEAFF
TGTGCCAGCAGCTTCCCCTCCCCTGAAGCTTTCTTT
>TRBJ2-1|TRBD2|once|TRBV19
CASSLYGLVYNEQFF
TGTGCCAGTAGTCTGTACGGACTAGTCTACAATGAGCAGTTCTTC
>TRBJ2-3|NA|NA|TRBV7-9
CASSSPARVRTDTQYF
TGTGCCAGCAGCTCCCCGGCCAGGGTACGAACAGATACGCAGTATTTT
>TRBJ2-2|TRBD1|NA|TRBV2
CASSDTGVVGELFF
TGTGCCAGCAGTGATACAGGGGTTGTCGGGGAGCTGTTTTTT
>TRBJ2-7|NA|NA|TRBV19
CASSISARQSSYEQYF
TGTGCCAGTAGTATATCCGCGCGGCAGAGCTCCTACGAGCAGTACTTC
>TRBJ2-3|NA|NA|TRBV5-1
CASSLEPPPGGQSPDTQYF
TGCGCCAGCAGCTTGGAACCCCCCCCCGGGGGTCAGAGTCCAGATACGCAGTATTTT
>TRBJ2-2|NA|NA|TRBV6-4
CASSEQGTGELFF
TGTGCCAGCAGTGAACAGGGCACCGGGGAGCTGTTTTTT